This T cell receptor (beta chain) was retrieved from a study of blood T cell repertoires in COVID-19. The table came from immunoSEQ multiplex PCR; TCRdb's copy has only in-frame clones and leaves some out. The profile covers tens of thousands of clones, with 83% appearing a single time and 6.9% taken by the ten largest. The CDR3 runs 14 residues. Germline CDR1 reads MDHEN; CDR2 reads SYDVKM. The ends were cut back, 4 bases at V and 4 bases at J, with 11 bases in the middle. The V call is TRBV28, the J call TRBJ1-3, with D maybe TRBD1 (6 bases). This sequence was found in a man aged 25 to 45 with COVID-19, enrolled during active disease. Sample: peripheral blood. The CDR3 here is CASSSTGSGNTIYF. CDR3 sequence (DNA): TGTGCCAGCAGTTCGACAGGCTCAGGAAACACCATATATTTT.